This T cell receptor beta chain was retrieved from a study of Tregs in tolerant kidney transplant recipients. Measured with immunoSEQ multiplex PCR; TCRdb has only the in-frame clones, and not every one. This sample carries about 15,000 clones, with roughly 4% going to the ten biggest clones. V gave up 8 bases and J gave up 5 bases; unmatched junction bases: 4. The CDR3 is 12 residues long. The germline CDR1 and CDR2 sequences are LNHDA and SQIVND (reference sequence). Recipients received nonmyeloablative bone marrow transplants from related graft donors, with transient mixed chimerism. Remarks on this clone: The DNA ends 3 residues before the CDR3 does, and the rest of the CDR3 is filled in from the germline J gene.

The TCR was taken from a human patient who received a combined kidney and bone marrow transplant. Some T cells may originate from the graft donor. The rearrangement links TRBV19 to TRBJ2-7, with 9 bases identical to TRBD1. The starting material was CD4+ T cells from blood (PBMCs), obtained 12 months after the transplant. Incomplete CDR3 DNA: TGTGCCAGTGAGGACAGGGGCCACGAG. It encodes CASEDRGHE. The whole CDR3 protein reads CASEDRGHEQYF.